This entry lists 18 T cell receptor beta chains sequenced from one sample in a study of a mutant IDH1 vaccine in newly diagnosed glioma. Stated time point: week 5, during vaccination. Each dose delivered 300 ug of mutant IDH1 20-mer peptide subcutaneously with imiquimod. Antigen specificity for these receptors is unknown. Data came from immunoSEQ multiplex PCR; TCRdb stores just in-frame clones and leaves some out. The sample consists of about 56,000 clones, just under 90% of them appearing once. This specimen consisted of PBMCs, obtained from a glioma patient whose treatment included an IDH1 peptide vaccine. The source is a woman aged 40-49 years with glioma.

The V and J genes are TRBV6-1 and TRBJ2-7; 7 bases are a match to TRBD1. Losses at the gene ends were 6 bases for V and 5 bases for J; bases not matched to a gene: 4. This CDR3 has 12 amino acids. The V gene's germline CDR1 is MNHNS and CDR2 SASEGT. The DNA of the CDR3 is TGTGCCAGCAGGCCAGACAGGGACGAGCAGTACTTC. This codes for CASRPDRDEQYF.

The rearrangement uses TRBV6-1 and TRBJ2-7; TRBD2 matches 7 bases. The CDR3 covers 15 residues. In germline, CDR1 is MNHNS, CDR2 SASEGT. Trimming cost V 3 bases and J 1 base; bases outside gene matches: 6. The CDR3, as DNA: TGTGCCAGCAGTGAGGCCCTAGCGGCATCCTACGAGCAGTACTTC. This sequence encodes CASSEALAASYEQYF.

The table lists this clone with a count of one. The genes are TRBV5-1 and TRBJ2-3; no clear D gene. The V and J ends lost 4 bases and 4 bases respectively, with 10 bases between them. This CDR3 contains 13 residues. Germline V gene sequence: CDR1 SGHRS, CDR2 YFSETQ. The CDR3 loop reads CASSGFGADTQYF. The CDR3 DNA sequence: TGCGCCAGCAGCGGCTTTGGGGCAGATACGCAGTATTTT.

The CDR3 coding sequence is TGTGCCAGCAGGACCTCTGGACAGGGAAATTCACCCCTCCACTTT. This codes for CASRTSGQGNSPLHF. The chain joins TRBV7-2 to TRBJ1-6; 8 bases match TRBD1. The CDR3 spans 15 residues. The germline CDR1 and CDR2 sequences are SGHTA and FQGNSA. V shed 6 bases and J 7 bases; nucleotides not matched to a gene: 8.

The rearrangement uses TRBV27 and TRBJ2-5; D gene ambiguous. The germline CDR1 and CDR2 sequences are MNHEY and SMNVEV (reference sequence). The CDR3 spans 13 residues. Trimming took off 2 bases at V and 4 bases at J, with 8 bases between the two ends. CDR3 amino acids: CASSLVLGETQYF. The CDR3 DNA sequence: TGTGCCAGCAGTTTAGTCCTAGGAGAGACCCAGTACTTC.

This chain uses TRBV6-1 with TRBJ1-4; the D is unclear. Deletions cut 6 bases from V and 1 base from J, with 3 bases between. The germline V gene has CDR1 MNHNS and CDR2 SASEGT. The CDR3 is 12 residues long. The CDR3 DNA reads TGTGCCAGCAGGGGAACTAATGAAAAACTGTTTTTT. Its protein product is CASRGTNEKLFF.

V and J are TRBV5-6 and TRBJ1-3, with TRBD1 as a possible D gene (5 bases). CDR3 length equals 16 residues. Germline values: CDR1 SGHDT, CDR2 YYEEEE. The germline V and J ends were trimmed by 1 base and 3 bases, with 14 bases remaining between them. Written as DNA, the CDR3 is TGTGCCAGCAGCTTGACCGGGACGGGCTTTGGAAACACCATATATTTT. Translating it yields CASSLTGTGFGNTIYF.

CDR3 amino acids: CASRSGTSGRGGDTQYF. The CDR3 DNA reads TGTGCCAGCAGGTCCGGGACTAGCGGGAGGGGGGGGGATACGCAGTATTTT. The genes are TRBV28 and TRBJ2-3; TRBD2 matches at 16 bases. The J segment lost 6 bases and the V segment lost 6 bases, leaving 9 bases of the junction unmatched. CDR3 length: 17 amino acids. Germline CDR1 and CDR2: MDHEN and SYDVKM.

This clone was observed a single time. Here the CDR3 DNA reads TGTGCCAGCAGGGGATCCGGGACAGGGGGCACTAACTATGGCTACACCTTC. Translation gives CASRGSGTGGTNYGYTF. The rearrangement uses TRBV2 and TRBJ1-2; 12 positions agree with TRBD1. The CDR3 length is 17 residues. Germline CDR1 SNHLY, CDR2 FYNNEI. V lost 6 bases, J lost 0 bases, and 8 bases stayed unmatched.

The V gene is TRBV7-2, the J gene TRBJ2-2; D may be TRBD2 (7 bases). CDR3 length: 16 amino acids. With 0 bases removed from V and 4 bases from J, the gap between germline ends came to 12 bases. The germline V gene encodes CDR1 SGHTA and CDR2 FQGNSA. The CDR3 protein is CASSLAGGRVTGELFF. The CDR3 DNA follows: TGTGCCAGCAGCTTAGCGGGGGGGCGAGTCACCGGGGAGCTGTTTTTT. The whole variable domain, filled in from reference TRBV7-2 and TRBJ2-2, reads GAGVSQSPSNKVTEKGKDVELRCDPISGHTALYWYRQSLGQGLEFLIYFQGNSAPDKSGLPSDRFSAERTGGSVSTLTIQRTQQEDSAVYLCASSLAGGRVTGELFFGEGSRLTVL.

About this clone itself: At one boundary the junction diverges from the germline segment, which might be a read error. The chain carries TRBV20-1 and TRBJ2-1; the D is unclear. This CDR3 contains 10 residues. The germline gives CDR1 DFQATT, CDR2 SNEGSKA (reference sequence). As DNA, the CDR3 is TGCAGTGCCTCCTCCAATGAGCAGTTCTTC. Its protein product is CSASSNEQFF.

The chain couples TRBV29-1 to TRBJ2-3, with 13 bases fitting TRBD2. The germline V gene has CDR1 SQVTM and CDR2 ANQGSEA. The CDR3 spans 16 residues. The V gene end was trimmed by 7 bases and the J gene end by 6 bases; junction bases not matched to a gene: 13. The CDR3 region has the DNA TGCAGCGCCCGACTTGGGACTAGCGGGATATCCGATACGCAGTATTTT. It translates to CSARLGTSGISDTQYF.

The CDR3 loop reads CASSPTGQNTGELFF. The CDR3 DNA reads TGCGCCAGCAGCCCCACTGGACAGAACACCGGGGAGCTGTTTTTT. V is TRBV5-1 and J is TRBJ2-2; weak D call: TRBD1 (5 bases). The V end lost 4 bases, the J end lost 1 base, and 11 bases lay between the germline ends. The length of the CDR3 is 15 residues. Germline V CDR1 and CDR2: SGHRS, YFSETQ.

The V and J genes are TRBV10-2 and TRBJ2-7; unclear D gene. Trimming stripped 5 bases from V and 0 bases from J, with 5 bases between. Germline-derived CDR1 and CDR2 are WSHSY and SAAADI. The length of the CDR3 is 12 residues. CDR3 residues: CASSSSSYEQYF. CDR3 DNA sequence: TGCGCCAGCAGTAGCAGCTCCTACGAGCAGTACTTC.

This chain joins TRBV7-2 and TRBJ1-2; no firm D call. CDR3 length: 13 amino acids. The V gene lost 4 bases and the J gene lost 0 bases, with 6 bases spanning the gap. Germline assignment: CDR1 SGHTA and CDR2 FQGNSA. CDR3 residues: CASSSFTNYGYTF. DNA of the CDR3: TGTGCCAGCAGCTCATTCACTAACTATGGCTACACCTTC.

The gene calls are TRBV23-1 and TRBJ2-7, with D hard to call. TRBV23-1 is an open reading frame, and its role is uncertain. V was shortened by 4 bases and J by 0 bases, with 13 bases between the two germline ends. The CDR3 length is 15 residues. CDR3 residues: CASSRSDWISYEQYF. Written as DNA, the CDR3 is TGCGCCAGCAGTCGATCAGACTGGATCTCCTACGAGCAGTACTTC.

CDR3 nucleotide sequence: TGTGCCAGCAGGGTGGACAGGGATCATAGGACTAATGAAAAACTGTTTTTT. Protein sequence: CASRVDRDHRTNEKLFF. V and J are TRBV2 and TRBJ1-4; 8 positions match TRBD1. V lost 6 bases and J lost 2; bases outside the gene matches: 11. The CDR3 runs 17 residues. Germline values: CDR1 SNHLY, CDR2 FYNNEI. Complete variable domain (other parts from reference TRBV2 and TRBJ1-4): EPEVTQTPSHQVTQMGQEVILRCVPISNHLYFYWYRQILGQKVEFLVSFYNNEISEKSEIFDDQFSVERPDGSNFTLKIRSTKLEDSAMYFCASRVDRDHRTNEKLFFGSGTQLSVL.

The gene calls are TRBV6-5 and TRBJ1-1, with 8 bases lining up with TRBD1. This CDR3 has 14 residues. CDR1 is MNHEY, CDR2 SVGAGI, per germline. Germline trimming cut 5 bases from V and 1 base from J; bases unmatched to any gene: 3. CDR3 nucleotides: TGTGCCAGCAGTCGACAGGGGTGGAACACTGAAGCTTTCTTT. Translating it yields CASSRQGWNTEAFF.